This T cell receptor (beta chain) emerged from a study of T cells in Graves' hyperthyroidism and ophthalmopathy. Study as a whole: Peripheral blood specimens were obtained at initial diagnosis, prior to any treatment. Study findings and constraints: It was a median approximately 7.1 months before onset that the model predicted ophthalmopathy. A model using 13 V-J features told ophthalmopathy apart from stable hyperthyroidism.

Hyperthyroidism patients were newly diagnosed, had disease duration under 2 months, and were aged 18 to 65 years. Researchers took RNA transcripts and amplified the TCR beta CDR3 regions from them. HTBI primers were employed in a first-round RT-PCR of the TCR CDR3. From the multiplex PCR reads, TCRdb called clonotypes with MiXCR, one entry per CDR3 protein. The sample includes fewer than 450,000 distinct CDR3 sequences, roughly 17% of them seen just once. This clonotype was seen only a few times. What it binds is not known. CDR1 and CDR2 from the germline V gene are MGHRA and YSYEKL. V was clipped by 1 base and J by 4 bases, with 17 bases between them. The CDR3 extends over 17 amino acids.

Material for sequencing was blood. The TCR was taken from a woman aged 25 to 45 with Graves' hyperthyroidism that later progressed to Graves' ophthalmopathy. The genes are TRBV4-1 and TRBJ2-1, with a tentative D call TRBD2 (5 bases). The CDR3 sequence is CASSQAPGSAPYNEQFF. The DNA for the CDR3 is TGCGCCAGCAGCCAAGCGCCGGGGAGCGCCCCTTACAATGAGCAGTTCTTC.